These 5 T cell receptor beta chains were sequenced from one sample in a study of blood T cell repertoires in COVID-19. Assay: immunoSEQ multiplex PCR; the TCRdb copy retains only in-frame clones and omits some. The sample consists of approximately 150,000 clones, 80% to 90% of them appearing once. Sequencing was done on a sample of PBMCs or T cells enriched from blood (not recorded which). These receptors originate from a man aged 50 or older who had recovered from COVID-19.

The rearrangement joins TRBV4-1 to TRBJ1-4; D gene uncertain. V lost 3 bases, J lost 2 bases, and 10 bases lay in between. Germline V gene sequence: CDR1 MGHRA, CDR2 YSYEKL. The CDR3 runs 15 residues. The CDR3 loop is CASSHGSGTNEKLFF. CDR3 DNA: TGCGCCAGCAGCCATGGCTCAGGTACTAATGAAAAACTGTTTTTT.

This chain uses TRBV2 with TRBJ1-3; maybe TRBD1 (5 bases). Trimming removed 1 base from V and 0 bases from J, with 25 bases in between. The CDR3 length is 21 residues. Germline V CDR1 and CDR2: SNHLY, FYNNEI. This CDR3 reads CASSEVPYAPFKTDSGNTIYF. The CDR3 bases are TGTGCCAGCAGTGAAGTACCCTACGCTCCATTTAAGACAGACTCTGGAAACACCATATATTTT. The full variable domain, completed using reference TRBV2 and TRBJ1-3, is EPEVTQTPSHQVTQMGQEVILRCVPISNHLYFYWYRQILGQKVEFLVSFYNNEISEKSEIFDDQFSVERPDGSNFTLKIRSTKLEDSAMYFCASSEVPYAPFKTDSGNTIYFGEGSWLTVV.

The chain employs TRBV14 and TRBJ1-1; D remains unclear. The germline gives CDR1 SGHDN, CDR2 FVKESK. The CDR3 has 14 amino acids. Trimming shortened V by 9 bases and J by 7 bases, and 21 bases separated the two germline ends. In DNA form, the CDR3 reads TGTGCCAGTACCCACGGAGTTAAGAGTGGTGAAGCTTTCTTT. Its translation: CASTHGVKSGEAFF.

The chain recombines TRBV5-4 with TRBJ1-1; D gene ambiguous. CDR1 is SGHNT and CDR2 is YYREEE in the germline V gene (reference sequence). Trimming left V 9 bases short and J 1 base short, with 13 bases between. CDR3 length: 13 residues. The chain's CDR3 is CAIRLRENTEAFF. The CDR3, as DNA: TGTGCCATCAGGCTAAGAGAGAACACTGAAGCTTTCTTT.

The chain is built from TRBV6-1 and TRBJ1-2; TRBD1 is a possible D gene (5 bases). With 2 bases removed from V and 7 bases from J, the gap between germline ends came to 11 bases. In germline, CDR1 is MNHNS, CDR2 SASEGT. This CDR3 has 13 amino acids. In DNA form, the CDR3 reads TGTGCCAGCAGTGAACGGCAGGGCCTTGGCTACACCTTC. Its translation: CASSERQGLGYTF.